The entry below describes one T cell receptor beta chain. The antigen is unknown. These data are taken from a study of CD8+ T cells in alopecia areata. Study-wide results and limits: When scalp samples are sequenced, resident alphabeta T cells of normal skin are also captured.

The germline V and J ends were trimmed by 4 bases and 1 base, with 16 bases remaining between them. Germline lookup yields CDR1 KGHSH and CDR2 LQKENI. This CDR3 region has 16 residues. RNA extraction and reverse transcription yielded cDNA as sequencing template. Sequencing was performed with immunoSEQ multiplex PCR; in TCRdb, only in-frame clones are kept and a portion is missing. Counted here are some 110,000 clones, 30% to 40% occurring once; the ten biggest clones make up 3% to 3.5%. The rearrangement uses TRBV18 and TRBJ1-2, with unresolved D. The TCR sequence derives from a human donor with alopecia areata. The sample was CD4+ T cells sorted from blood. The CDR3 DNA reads TGTGCCAGCTCACGGACGGACCCTGGCCGTAACTATGGCTACACCTTC. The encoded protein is CASSRTDPGRNYGYTF.